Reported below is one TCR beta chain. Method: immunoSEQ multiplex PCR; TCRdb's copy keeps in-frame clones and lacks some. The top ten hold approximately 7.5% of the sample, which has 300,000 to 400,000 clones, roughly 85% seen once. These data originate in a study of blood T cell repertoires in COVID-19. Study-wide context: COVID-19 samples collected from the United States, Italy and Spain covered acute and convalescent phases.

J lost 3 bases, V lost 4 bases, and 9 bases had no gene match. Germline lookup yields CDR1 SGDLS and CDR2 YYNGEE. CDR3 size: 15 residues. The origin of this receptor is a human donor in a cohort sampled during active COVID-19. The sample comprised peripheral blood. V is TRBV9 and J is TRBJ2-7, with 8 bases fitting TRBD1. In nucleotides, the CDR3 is TGTGCCAGCAGCTTTAGCGACAGGGGATACTACGAGCAGTACTTC. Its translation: CASSFSDRGYYEQYF. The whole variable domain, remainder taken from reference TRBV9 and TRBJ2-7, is DSGVTQTPKHLITATGQRVTLRCSPRSGDLSVYWYQQSLDQGLQFLIQYYNGEERAKGNILERFSAQQFPDLHSELNLSSLELGDSALYFCASSFSDRGYYEQYFGPGTRLTVT.